These 18 T cell receptor beta chains were all obtained from the same sample, sequenced in a study of T-cell reconstitution after alpha-beta-depleted transplantation in children. The library targeted TCRbeta and was prepared with unique molecular identifiers. Each CDR3 protein is one row after TCRdb ran MiXCR on the PCR reads. The table lists approximately 400,000 distinct CDR3 sequences, roughly a tenth of them singletons, with roughly 6% in the top ten. This specimen was PBMCs from the stem cell graft donor, taken from the stem cell graft. The receptors stem from a human donor who donated a stem cell graft to a child with acute myeloid leukemia.

This CDR3 reads CSARDVPGQPQHF. DNA for the CDR3: TGCAGTGCTAGAGATGTCCCCGGTCAGCCCCAGCATTTT. The chain employs TRBV20-1 and TRBJ1-5; unclear D gene. The CDR3 sequence is 13 residues long. The germline gives CDR1 DFQATT, CDR2 SNEGSKA (reference sequence). Trimming shortened V by 0 bases and J by 6 bases, and 9 bases separated the two germline ends.

This clonotype was seen more than once but under ten times. This chain connects TRBV20-1 to TRBJ2-1; D not certain. Deletions cut 2 bases from V and 1 base from J, with 9 bases between. This CDR3 comprises 14 residues. Germline values: CDR1 DFQATT, CDR2 SNEGSKA (reference sequence). The CDR3 nucleotides are TGCAGTGCTAGAATGGGGTTTTCCTACAATGAGCAGTTCTTC. Its protein product is CSARMGFSYNEQFF.

This clonotype was seen more than once but under ten times. CDR3 DNA sequence: TGTGCCAGCAGTGTGACAGGGGGAATTCTTCCCCAGTACTTC. Protein product: CASSVTGGILPQYF. The chain uses TRBV6-1 and TRBJ2-5; 9 bases line up with TRBD1. The CDR3 is 14 residues long. V shed 4 bases and J 9 bases; nucleotides not matched to a gene: 9. Germline V lookup: CDR1 MNHNS, CDR2 SASEGT.

At least ten counts were recorded for this clonotype. Written as DNA, the CDR3 is TGTGCCAGCAGTTTCAGTAGCAATCAGCCCCAGCATTTT. Encoded protein: CASSFSSNQPQHF. This chain links TRBV12-3 or TRBV12-4 with TRBJ1-5; D unresolved. CDR3 size: 13 residues. The V and J ends lost 3 bases and 0 bases respectively, with 3 bases between them.

This clonotype was detected a few times. This chain uses TRBV20-1 with TRBJ2-3; maybe TRBD2 (5 bases). This CDR3 is 15 amino acids long. V lost 5 bases and J lost 0, with 15 bases in between. Germline V gene lookup returns CDR1 DFQATT and CDR2 SNEGSKA (reference sequence). In DNA, the CDR3 is TGCAGTGCTTCCCCAGTAGCGCTTAGCACAGATACGCAGTATTTT. Translation: CSASPVALSTDTQYF.

The rearrangement joins TRBV12-3 or TRBV12-4 to TRBJ2-1; 10 bases fit TRBD2. V trimming: 5 bases; J trimming: 6 bases; junction bases outside the gene matches: 7. The CDR3 is made up of 15 amino acids. The CDR3 nucleotides read TGTGCCAGCAGTACCCAGCGGGGGGGCGTCAATGAGCAGTTCTTC. Protein sequence: CASSTQRGGVNEQFF.

This clonotype appeared many times. The rearrangement joins TRBV5-6 to TRBJ1-2, with 8 bases aligning to TRBD1. The CDR3 covers 16 residues. Trimming removed 3 bases from V and 5 bases from J; junction bases left unmatched: 12. CDR1 is SGHDT, CDR2 YYEEEE, per germline. CDR3 nucleotides: TGTGCCAGCAGCTACGGGACAGGATTCCTTGGTTATGGCTACACCTTC. It specifies CASSYGTGFLGYGYTF.

This clonotype was observed a handful of times. The V and J genes are TRBV7-8 and TRBJ1-1; D ambiguous. Germline values: CDR1 SGHVS, CDR2 FQNEAQ. The length of the CDR3 is 16 residues. V shed 0 bases and J shed 6 bases, with 17 bases lying between them. The CDR3 protein is CASSLAARLGRAEAFF. CDR3 DNA: TGTGCCAGCAGCTTAGCTGCCCGCCTCGGACGCGCTGAAGCTTTCTTT.

The chain uses TRBV6-1 and TRBJ1-5; D may be TRBD1 (5 bases). The CDR3 sequence is 15 residues long. V lost 3 bases and J 6 bases, leaving 15 bases between the germline ends. Germline CDR1 and CDR2: MNHNS and SASEGT. CDR3 protein: CASSEGAGQGQPQHF. CDR3 bases: TGTGCCAGCAGTGAGGGAGCGGGGCAGGGTCAGCCCCAGCATTTT.

There are many counts of this clonotype. The chain employs TRBV6-2 or TRBV6-3 and TRBJ2-3, with D unresolved. The germline V gene encodes CDR1 MNHEY and CDR2 SVGEGT. Deletions cut 5 bases from V and 4 bases from J, with 7 bases between. This CDR3 is built from 12 residues. The CDR3 bases are TGTGCCAGCAGTACTCTTCCAGATACGCAGTATTTT. Translated: CASSTLPDTQYF.

The rearrangement uses TRBV6-1 and TRBJ2-1, with D tentatively TRBD1 (6 bases). Germline V gene lookup returns CDR1 MNHNS and CDR2 SASEGT. V lost 5 bases and J 2 bases, leaving 19 bases between the germline ends. The CDR3 is 17 amino acids. The CDR3 nucleotides are TGTGCCAGCAGTCCCCCCGAGGGCAGGGGCACCTACAATGAGCAGTTCTTC. This encodes CASSPPEGRGTYNEQFF.

There are a few counts of this clonotype. The chain couples TRBV12-3 or TRBV12-4 to TRBJ1-4; 9 nucleotides align to TRBD1. This CDR3 has 14 amino acids. Losses at the gene ends were 4 bases for V and 9 bases for J; bases not matched to a gene: 6. The CDR3 protein is CASSSRDRAKKLFF. The CDR3 coding sequence is TGTGCCAGCAGTTCCCGGGACAGGGCAAAAAAACTGTTTTTT.

This clonotype was found a few times. CDR3 coding DNA: TGTGCCAGCAGTCCCCGGGACAGGTCGTACAATGAGCAGTTCTTC. Translation: CASSPRDRSYNEQFF. The V and J genes are TRBV12-3 or TRBV12-4 and TRBJ2-1; 8 nucleotides agree with TRBD1. The V gene end was trimmed by 5 bases and the J gene end by 4 bases; junction bases not matched to a gene: 7. The CDR3 loop spans 15 amino acids.

Only a few counts were recorded for this clonotype. CDR3 sequence reads: CASGQGTENIQYF. CDR3 sequence (DNA): TGTGCCAGCGGACAGGGGACAGAAAACATTCAGTACTTC. The rearrangement links TRBV6-5 to TRBJ2-4, with 9 bases fitting TRBD1. Per germline, CDR1 MNHEY and CDR2 SVGAGI. Germline trimming cut 8 bases from V and 5 bases from J; bases unmatched to any gene: 4. The CDR3 contains 13 residues.

The chain joins TRBV20-1 to TRBJ2-1; D not resolved. This CDR3 has 12 amino acids. Trimming cost V 5 bases and J 8 bases, with 13 bases left between them. Germline CDR1 is DFQATT and CDR2 is SNEGSKA (reference sequence). The CDR3 spells CSAAPSGDEQFF. The CDR3 nucleotides are TGCAGTGCTGCCCCAAGTGGAGATGAGCAGTTCTTC.

This chain joins TRBV30 and TRBJ1-3; the D is unclear. The V end lost 7 bases, the J end lost 0 bases, and 22 bases lay between the germline ends. Germline loops: CDR1 GTSNPN, CDR2 SVGIG (reference sequence). The CDR3 has 17 amino acids. The CDR3 sequence is CALRTAGTLFSGNTIYF. In DNA form, the CDR3 reads TGTGCCTTACGGACCGCAGGCACCCTCTTCTCTGGAAACACCATATATTTT.

In this sample, this clonotype turned up a few times. The chain employs TRBV3-1 and TRBJ2-5; perhaps D is TRBD1 or TRBD2 (6 bases each). Trimming took off 1 base at V and 5 bases at J, with 8 bases between the two ends. Germline values: CDR1 LGHDT, CDR2 YNNKEL (reference sequence). The CDR3 consists of 13 residues. The CDR3 coding sequence is TGTGCCAGCAGCCAAGGAGGGGGGGAGACCCAGTACTTC. Translating gives CASSQGGGETQYF.

This clonotype has a handful of counts. This rearrangement joins TRBV29-1 to TRBJ2-1; D remains ambiguous. The ends were cut back, 1 base at V and 7 bases at J, with 14 bases in the middle. CDR1 is SQVTM, CDR2 ANQGSEA, per germline. The CDR3 has 14 residues. The CDR3 nucleotides read TGCAGCGTTGAAGGTGGGGTAACCGTTAATGAGCAGTTCTTC. Its protein product is CSVEGGVTVNEQFF.